Given below is one T cell receptor (beta chain) in context. The data originate from a study of blood T cell repertoires in COVID-19. Study overall: From T cells, B-cell-depleted T cells, or PBMCs came the material, which was cDNA or gDNA.

Generated by immunoSEQ multiplex PCR, the TCRdb table keeps only in-frame clones and is missing some. The sample records approximately 280,000 clones, less than 85% being singletons. This CDR3 contains 16 residues. Per germline, CDR1 SGHTA and CDR2 FQGNSA. Trimming stripped 5 bases from V and 3 bases from J, with 19 bases between. The study assigned cohorts using participant-reported clinical history. Sequenced material: PBMCs or T cells enriched from blood (not recorded which). The receptor was derived from a woman aged 50 to 60 who had recovered from COVID-19. V usage is TRBV7-2 and J usage is TRBJ1-2, with TRBD1 as a possible D gene (6 bases). The CDR3 DNA reads TGTGCCAGCAGCCTTATCGTTACAGGGATTTACTATGGCTACACCTTC. Its translation is CASSLIVTGIYYGYTF.